One sample yielded the 22 T cell receptor beta chains listed below, sequenced in a study of human T cells and chemical hapten exposure. Each CDR3 protein is one row after TCRdb ran MiXCR on the RACE reads. The table lists approximately 92,000 distinct CDR3 sequences, about an eighth of them singletons, with more than 3% in the top ten. Time point defined: patch test 2, 6 weeks after DPC sensitization. The sample's treatment: therapeutic diphenylcyclopropenone sensitization with weekly scalp DPC. The sequences come from whole blood, collected in connection with sensitization to the hapten diphenylcyclopropenone (DPC). These receptors were collected from a woman aged 40 to 50 with alopecia areata. Some clones in this sample may be carry-over from other donors' samples.

In its sample, this clonotype was seen many times. V and J are TRBV7-6 and TRBJ1-1; the D gene is possibly TRBD1 (6 bases). The CDR3 extends over 15 amino acids. V lost 5 bases and J lost 6, with 19 bases in between. Looked up from germline, CDR1 is SGHVS and CDR2 is FNYEAQ. The CDR3 loop reads CASSTPQGRPSEAFF. In nucleotides, the CDR3 is TGTGCCAGCAGCACCCCACAGGGAAGGCCTTCTGAAGCTTTCTTT.

The V gene is TRBV25-1, the J gene TRBJ2-1, with D uncertain. The CDR3 consists of 15 residues. Trimming left V 3 bases short and J 2 bases short, with 11 bases between. Looked up from germline, CDR1 is MGHDK and CDR2 is SYGVNS. This CDR3 reads CASSDSIAPYNEQFF. CDR3 coding DNA: TGTGCCAGCAGTGATTCGATAGCACCCTACAATGAGCAGTTCTTC.

This clonotype was detected many times. This chain uses TRBV12-3 or TRBV12-4 with TRBJ2-5; 12 bases are shared with TRBD2. Trimming cost V 5 bases and J 1 base; bases outside gene matches: 5. The CDR3 runs 16 residues. CDR3 sequence: CASSPGLAGLQETQYF. Written as DNA, the CDR3 is TGTGCCAGCAGTCCCGGACTAGCGGGGCTCCAAGAGACCCAGTACTTC.

This rearrangement joins TRBV9 to TRBJ2-7; D possibly corresponds to TRBD2 (5 bases). Germline V gene data show CDR1 as SGDLS and CDR2 as YYNGEE. The CDR3 consists of 14 residues. Trimming took off 4 bases at V and 5 bases at J, with 16 bases between the two ends. This chain's CDR3 is CASSPRASRHEQYF. The CDR3 DNA reads TGTGCCAGCAGCCCCCGGGCTAGCCGACACGAGCAGTACTTC.

The genes are TRBV28 and TRBJ2-7; D may be TRBD2 (5 bases). Per the germline V gene, CDR1 is MDHEN and CDR2 is SYDVKM. The CDR3 totals 15 residues. Trimming stripped 4 bases from V and 5 bases from J, with 18 bases between. The CDR3 sequence: CASSSPRGQIHEQYF. The CDR3 coding sequence is TGTGCCAGCAGTTCCCCTCGAGGGCAGATCCACGAGCAGTACTTC.

The chain uses TRBV6-6 and TRBJ1-6; D unclear. Trimming stripped 7 bases from V and 7 bases from J, with 11 bases between. The length of the CDR3 is 13 residues. The germline V gene encodes CDR1 MNHNY and CDR2 SVGAGI (reference sequence). The CDR3 region has the DNA TGTGCCAGCATCCTGGACGGGAATTCACCCCTCCACTTT. It yields the protein CASILDGNSPLHF.

This clonotype was picked up many times. The CDR3 bases are TGTGCCAGCAGCTTGGGGGGGCGCACAGATACGCAGTATTTT. This sequence encodes CASSLGGRTDTQYF. V usage is TRBV5-5 and J usage is TRBJ2-3, with D possibly TRBD1 on 6 matching bases. CDR1 and CDR2 from the germline V gene are SGHKS and YYEKEE (reference sequence). Trimming took 0 bases from V and 1 from J, leaving 6 bases between them. The CDR3 consists of 14 residues.

This clonotype was counted a few times. The chain uses TRBV28 and TRBJ2-3; 11 nucleotides line up with TRBD2. The V and J ends lost 7 bases and 4 bases, in that order; junction bases with no gene match: 19. Germline V gives CDR1 MDHEN, CDR2 SYDVKM. The CDR3 contains 19 residues. CDR3: CASTALGSTSGRGADTQYF. As DNA, the CDR3 is TGTGCCAGCACCGCCTTGGGCAGTACTAGCGGGAGAGGCGCAGATACGCAGTATTTT. Looking up the rest from reference TRBV28 and TRBJ2-3 gives the full variable domain: DVKVTQSSRYLVKRTGEKVFLECVQDMDHENMFWYRQDPGLGLRLIYFSYDVKMKEKGDIPEGYSVSREKKERFSLILESASTNQTSMYLCASTALGSTSGRGADTQYFGPGTRLTVL.

This sequence joins TRBV10-1 and TRBJ2-2, with 7 bases that match TRBD1. Unmatched junction bases numbered 4, after V lost 5 bases and J lost 1 base. Looked up from germline, CDR1 is WNHNN and CDR2 is SYGVQD (reference sequence). This CDR3 region has 15 residues. In nucleotides, the CDR3 is TGCGCCAGCAGTCAGACAGGGTGGAACACCGGGGAGCTGTTTTTT. Translating gives CASSQTGWNTGELFF.

This clonotype showed up many times. The chain couples TRBV12-3 or TRBV12-4 to TRBJ1-6; TRBD1 matches at 7 bases. V trimming: 2 bases; J trimming: 10 bases; junction bases outside the gene matches: 8. The CDR3 runs 15 residues. DNA of the CDR3: TGTGCCAGCAGTTTACTATCTATGGGACAGTCACCCCTCCACTTT. It specifies CASSLLSMGQSPLHF.

At least ten counts were recorded for this clonotype. The chain carries TRBV2 and TRBJ2-7; unclear D gene. This CDR3 is 15 amino acids long. Per germline, CDR1 SNHLY and CDR2 FYNNEI. V gave up 2 bases and J gave up 1 base, with 12 bases separating them. The CDR3 reads CASSESSAMSYEQYF. CDR3 bases: TGTGCCAGCAGTGAATCGTCAGCTATGTCCTACGAGCAGTACTTC.

This clonotype was recorded many times. The chain uses TRBV7-3 and TRBJ2-3, with a weak D call TRBD2 (5 bases). Trimming removed 1 base from V and 3 bases from J, with 17 bases in between. CDR3 length: 17 amino acids. Germline V CDR1 and CDR2: SGHTA, FQGTGA. CDR3 DNA sequence: TGTGCCAGCAGCTTAAGAGGGTCTATTTCAGGAACAGATACGCAGTATTTT. Translating it yields CASSLRGSISGTDTQYF.

In this sample, this clonotype turned up a few times. This chain joins TRBV6-2 or TRBV6-3 and TRBJ2-2; D might be TRBD1 (5 bases). V was cut by 4 bases and J by 6 bases, with 15 bases left in between. This CDR3 has 15 amino acids. In germline, CDR1 is MNHEY, CDR2 SVGEGT. The CDR3 region has the DNA TGTGCCAGCAGTTTGAGGACACTGCCCCCCGGGGAGCTGTTTTTT. Amino acid sequence: CASSLRTLPPGELFF.

The rearrangement joins TRBV18 to TRBJ1-6; D unresolved. CDR3 size: 16 residues. Germline lookup yields CDR1 KGHSH and CDR2 LQKENI. V lost 4 bases and J lost 2, with 12 bases in between. CDR3 nucleotides: TGTGCCAGCTCACTCGAGGCGCATCCCTATAATTCACCCCTCCACTTT. It specifies CASSLEAHPYNSPLHF.

Many counts were recorded for this clonotype. This chain joins TRBV15 and TRBJ1-1, with a weak D call TRBD1 (6 bases). The CDR3 runs to 15 residues. Germline-derived CDR1 and CDR2 are LNHNV and YYDKDF (reference sequence). V was pared by 0 bases and J by 3 bases, with 11 bases between. This chain's CDR3 is CATSRDLGADTEAFF. In nucleotides, the CDR3 is TGTGCCACCAGCAGAGATTTGGGGGCAGACACTGAAGCTTTCTTT.

The rearrangement uses TRBV9 and TRBJ2-1, with TRBD1 matching over 10 bases. The CDR3 is made up of 17 amino acids. The V gene end was trimmed by 0 bases and the J gene end by 7 bases; junction bases not matched to a gene: 10. The V gene's germline CDR1 is SGDLS and CDR2 YYNGEE. The CDR3 sequence: CASSVAPRQGARNEQFF. DNA of the CDR3: TGTGCCAGCAGCGTAGCTCCGAGACAGGGGGCGCGGAATGAGCAGTTCTTC.

V and J are TRBV3-1 and TRBJ2-3, with no clear D. The CDR3 extends over 15 amino acids. Between the trimmed V and J ends, which lost 0 bases and 2 bases, there was a span of 9 bases. Germline-derived CDR1 and CDR2 are LGHDT and YNNKEL (reference sequence). The CDR3 loop is CASSQDNAVTDTQYF. In DNA form, the CDR3 reads TGTGCCAGCAGCCAAGATAATGCGGTCACAGATACGCAGTATTTT.

V gene TRBV10-3 combines with J gene TRBJ1-1; D call uncertain. V lost 6 bases to trimming and J lost 1 base, with 9 bases between them. This CDR3 contains 13 residues. The V gene's germline CDR1 is ENHRY and CDR2 SYGVKD. The CDR3 DNA reads TGTGCCATCAGGACGGAAAAGAACACTGAAGCTTTCTTT. Protein: CAIRTEKNTEAFF.

As regards this clonotype: This may stem from a read error, because a much larger clone lies one nucleotide away. The genes are TRBV28 and TRBJ2-1, with D possibly being TRBD2 (6 bases). Germline CDR1 is MDHEN and CDR2 is SYDVKM. This CDR3 is built from 17 residues. In DNA, the CDR3 is TGTACCAGCAGTGAAGAGGGACTCTTACCCTCCTACAATGAGCAGTTCTTC. As protein: CTSSEEGLLPSYNEQFF.

This clonotype was picked up many times. The V and J genes are TRBV12-3 or TRBV12-4 and TRBJ2-7; TRBD2 might be the D (6 bases). V was shortened by 2 bases and J by 2 bases, with 13 bases between the two germline ends. The CDR3 extends over 15 amino acids. The CDR3 spells CASSLWVAATYEQYF. The CDR3 DNA is TGTGCCAGCAGTTTATGGGTAGCGGCCACCTACGAGCAGTACTTC.

This clonotype was counted ten times or more. This sequence joins TRBV5-1 and TRBJ2-3; D is ambiguous. The CDR3 contains 15 residues. With 0 bases removed from V and 6 bases from J, the gap between germline ends came to 14 bases. Germline V lookup: CDR1 SGHRS, CDR2 YFSETQ. The CDR3 protein is CASSLVGPPNDTQYF. The CDR3 coding sequence is TGCGCCAGCAGCTTGGTGGGTCCTCCCAACGATACGCAGTATTTT.

As to this clonotype: With a much larger clone just one base away, this may be a read error. The chain links TRBV4-2 to TRBJ1-6; unclear D gene. The CDR3 sequence is 16 residues long. The germline gives CDR1 LGHNA, CDR2 YNFKEQ. Written as DNA, the CDR3 is TGTGTCAGCAGCCAAGAAGGCACGGGCGGGCATTCACCCCTCCACTTT. It is translated as CVSSQEGTGGHSPLHF.